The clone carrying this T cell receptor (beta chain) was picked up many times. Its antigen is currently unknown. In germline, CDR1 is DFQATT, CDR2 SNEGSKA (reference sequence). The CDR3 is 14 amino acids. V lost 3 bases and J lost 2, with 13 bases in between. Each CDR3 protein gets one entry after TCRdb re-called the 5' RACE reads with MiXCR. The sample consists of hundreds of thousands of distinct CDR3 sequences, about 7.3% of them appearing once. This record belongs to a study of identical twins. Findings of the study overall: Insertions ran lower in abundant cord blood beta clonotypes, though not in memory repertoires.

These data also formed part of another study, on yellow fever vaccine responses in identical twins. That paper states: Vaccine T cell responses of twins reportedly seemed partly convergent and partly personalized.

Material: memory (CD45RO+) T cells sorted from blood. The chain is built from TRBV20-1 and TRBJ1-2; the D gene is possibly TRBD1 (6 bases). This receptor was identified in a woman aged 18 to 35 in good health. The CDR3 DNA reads TGCAGTGCTAGGGGGGGACACTTGAACTATGGCTACACCTTC. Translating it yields CSARGGHLNYGYTF.